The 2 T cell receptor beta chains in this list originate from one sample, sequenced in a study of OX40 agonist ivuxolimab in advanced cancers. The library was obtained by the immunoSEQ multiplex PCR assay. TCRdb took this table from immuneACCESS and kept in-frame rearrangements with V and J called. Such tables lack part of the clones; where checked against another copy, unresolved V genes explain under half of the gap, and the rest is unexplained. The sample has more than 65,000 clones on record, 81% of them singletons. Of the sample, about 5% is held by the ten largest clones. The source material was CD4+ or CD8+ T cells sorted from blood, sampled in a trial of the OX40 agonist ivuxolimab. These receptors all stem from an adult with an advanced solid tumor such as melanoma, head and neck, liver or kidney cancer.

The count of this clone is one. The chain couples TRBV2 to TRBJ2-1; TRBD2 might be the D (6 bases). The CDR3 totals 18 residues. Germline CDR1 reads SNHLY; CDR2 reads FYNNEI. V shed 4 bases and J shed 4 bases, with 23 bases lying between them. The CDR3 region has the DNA TGTGCCAGCAGTGGTTCTCTTGGTTTGACTAGTGTATACAATGAGCAGTTCTTC. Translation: CASSGSLGLTSVYNEQFF.

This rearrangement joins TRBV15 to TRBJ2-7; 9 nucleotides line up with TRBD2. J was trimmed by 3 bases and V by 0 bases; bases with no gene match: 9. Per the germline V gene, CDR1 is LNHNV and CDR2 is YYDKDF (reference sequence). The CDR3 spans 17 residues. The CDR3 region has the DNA TGTGCCACCAGCAGAGATCGGTTAGCGGGGGCCGTCTACGAGCAGTACTTC. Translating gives CATSRDRLAGAVYEQYF.